This record concerns one TCR beta chain sequence. As yet, its antigen is unknown. The data are from a study of identical twins. Overall study results and limits: In cord blood, abundant beta clonotypes had fewer insertions; memory showed no trend. Donors were not followed over many years; analysis was cross-sectional. Twin pairs had excess sharing that was weaker in beta out-of-frame sequences.

From the 5' RACE reads, TCRdb called clonotypes with MiXCR, one entry per CDR3 protein. Among around 1.7 million distinct CDR3 sequences listed, about 32% were seen once. This CDR3 region has 13 residues. Unmatched junction bases numbered 14, after V lost 7 bases and J lost 14 bases. Sample: cord blood. The TCR sequence derives from a newborn girl in good health. This sequence joins TRBV12-3 or TRBV12-4 and TRBJ2-3; 8 nucleotides line up with TRBD1. The chain's CDR3 is CASTPTTGAMGYF. CDR3 coding DNA: TGTGCCAGCACCCCGACGACAGGGGCGATGGGGTATTTT.